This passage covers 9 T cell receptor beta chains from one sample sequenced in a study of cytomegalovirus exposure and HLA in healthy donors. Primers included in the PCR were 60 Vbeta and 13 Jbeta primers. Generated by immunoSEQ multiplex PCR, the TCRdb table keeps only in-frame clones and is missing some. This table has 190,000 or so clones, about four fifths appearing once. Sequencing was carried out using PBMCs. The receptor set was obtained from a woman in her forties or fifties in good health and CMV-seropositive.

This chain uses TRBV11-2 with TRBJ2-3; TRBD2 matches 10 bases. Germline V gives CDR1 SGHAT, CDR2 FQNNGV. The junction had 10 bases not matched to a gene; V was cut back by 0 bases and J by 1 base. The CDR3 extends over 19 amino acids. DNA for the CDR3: TGTGCCAGCAGCTTAGAGGTGGCGGGGCTAGCGGGAGGCACAGATACGCAGTATTTT. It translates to CASSLEVAGLAGGTDTQYF. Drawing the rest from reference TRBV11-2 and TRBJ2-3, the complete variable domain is EAGVAQSPRYKIIEKRQSVAFWCNPISGHATLYWYQQILGQGPKLLIQFQNNGVVDDSQLPKDRFSAERLKGVDSTLKIQPAKLEDSAVYLCASSLEVAGLAGGTDTQYFGPGTRLTVL.

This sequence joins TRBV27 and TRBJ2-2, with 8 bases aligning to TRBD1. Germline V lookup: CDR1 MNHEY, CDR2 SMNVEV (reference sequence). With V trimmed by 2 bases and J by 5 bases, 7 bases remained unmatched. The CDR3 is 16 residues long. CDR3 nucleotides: TGTGCCAGCAGTTTAGCGGGACAGGCTCGAACCGGGGAGCTGTTTTTT. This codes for CASSLAGQARTGELFF.

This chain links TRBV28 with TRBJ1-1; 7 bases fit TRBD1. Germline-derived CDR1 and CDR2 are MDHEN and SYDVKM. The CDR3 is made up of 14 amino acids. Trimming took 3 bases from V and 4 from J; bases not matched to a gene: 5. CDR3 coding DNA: TGTGCCAGCAGTTTCTCCGACAGGGTCACTGAAGCTTTCTTT. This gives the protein CASSFSDRVTEAFF. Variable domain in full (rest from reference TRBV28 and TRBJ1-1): DVKVTQSSRYLVKRTGEKVFLECVQDMDHENMFWYRQDPGLGLRLIYFSYDVKMKEKGDIPEGYSVSREKKERFSLILESASTNQTSMYLCASSFSDRVTEAFFGQGTRLTVV.

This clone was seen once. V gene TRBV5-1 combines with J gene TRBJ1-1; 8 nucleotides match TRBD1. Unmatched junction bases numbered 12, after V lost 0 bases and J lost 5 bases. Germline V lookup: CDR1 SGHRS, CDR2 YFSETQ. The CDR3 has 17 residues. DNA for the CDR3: TGCGCCAGCAGCTTGGCCGCTCTCAGGGGGCAGGAGACTGAAGCTTTCTTT. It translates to CASSLAALRGQETEAFF.

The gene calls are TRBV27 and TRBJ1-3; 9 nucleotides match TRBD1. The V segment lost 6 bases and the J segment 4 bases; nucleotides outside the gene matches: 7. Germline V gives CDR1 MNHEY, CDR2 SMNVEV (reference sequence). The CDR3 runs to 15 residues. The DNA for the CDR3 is TGTGCCAGCAGCCGGGACAGGGATTTAGGAAACACCATATATTTT. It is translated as CASSRDRDLGNTIYF.

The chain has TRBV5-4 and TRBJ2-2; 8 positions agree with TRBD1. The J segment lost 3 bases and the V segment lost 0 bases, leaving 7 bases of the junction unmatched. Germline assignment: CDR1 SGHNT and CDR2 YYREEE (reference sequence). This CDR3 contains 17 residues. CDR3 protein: CASSLGVPGGHTGELFF. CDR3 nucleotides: TGTGCCAGCAGCTTGGGGGTGCCAGGGGGCCACACCGGGGAGCTGTTTTTT.

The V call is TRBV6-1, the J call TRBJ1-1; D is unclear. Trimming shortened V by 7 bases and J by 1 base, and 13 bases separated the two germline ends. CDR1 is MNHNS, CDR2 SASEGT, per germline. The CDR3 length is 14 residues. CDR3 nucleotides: TGTGCCAGCATCGGACTCCCTGGGAACACTGAAGCTTTCTTT. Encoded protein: CASIGLPGNTEAFF.

CDR3 coding DNA: TGTGCCAGCAGCTTGCTAGAAGACACCGGGGAGCTGTTTTTT. Residues: CASSLLEDTGELFF. The chain carries TRBV5-6 and TRBJ2-2, with no clear D. The CDR3 runs to 14 residues. Germline CDR1 and CDR2: SGHDT and YYEEEE. The ends were cut back, 1 base at V and 3 bases at J, with 7 bases in the middle.

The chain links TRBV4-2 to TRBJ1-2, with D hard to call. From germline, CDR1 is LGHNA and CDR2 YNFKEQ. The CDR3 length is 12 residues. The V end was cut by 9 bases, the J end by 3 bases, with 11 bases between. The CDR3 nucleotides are TGTGCCAGTCTAAGTATTGACTATGGCTACACCTTC. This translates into CASLSIDYGYTF.